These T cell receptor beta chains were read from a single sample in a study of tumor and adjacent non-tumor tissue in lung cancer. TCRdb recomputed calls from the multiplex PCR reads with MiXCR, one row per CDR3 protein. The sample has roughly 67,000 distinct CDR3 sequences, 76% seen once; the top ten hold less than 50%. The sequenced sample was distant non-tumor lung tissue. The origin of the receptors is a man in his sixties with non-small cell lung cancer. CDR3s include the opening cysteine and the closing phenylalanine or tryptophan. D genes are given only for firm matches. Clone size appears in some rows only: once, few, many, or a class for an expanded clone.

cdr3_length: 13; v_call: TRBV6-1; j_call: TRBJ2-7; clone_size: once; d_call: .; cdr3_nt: TGTGCCTGCCGGGAGCTCATAGCCTACGAGCAGTACTTT; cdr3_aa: CACRELIAYEQYF
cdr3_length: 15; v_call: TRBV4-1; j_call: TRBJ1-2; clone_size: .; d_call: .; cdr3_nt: TGCACCAGCAGTCAAGCCCTTAAGTCAACGGGTGGCTACACCTTC; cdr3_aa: CTSSQALKSTGGYTF
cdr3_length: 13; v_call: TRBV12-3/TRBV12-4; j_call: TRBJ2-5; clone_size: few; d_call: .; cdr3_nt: TGTACCAGCAGTCTGTCTCCTCAAGAGACCCAGTATTTC; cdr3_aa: CTSSLSPQETQYF
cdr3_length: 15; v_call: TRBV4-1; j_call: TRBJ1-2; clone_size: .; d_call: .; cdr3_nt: .; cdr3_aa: CTSSQVRQGGYGCTF
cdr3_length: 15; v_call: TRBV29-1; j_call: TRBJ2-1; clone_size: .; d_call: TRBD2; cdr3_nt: TGCAGTGTTGGAGGGAGGGCCCGCACCCTCAATGAGCAGTTCTTC; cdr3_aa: CSVGGRARTLNEQFF
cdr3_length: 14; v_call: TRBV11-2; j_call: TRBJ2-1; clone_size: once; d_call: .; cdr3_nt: TGTGCCAGCGGCTTAGGGTACCCAACGGGACTGCAGTTCTTC; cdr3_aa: CASGLGYPTGLQFF
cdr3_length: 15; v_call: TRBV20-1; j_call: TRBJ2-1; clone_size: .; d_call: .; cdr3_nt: TGCACTGCTAGGGGCGGGACTTCGTCCTACAATGAGCAGTCCTTC; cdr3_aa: CTARGGTSSYNEQSF
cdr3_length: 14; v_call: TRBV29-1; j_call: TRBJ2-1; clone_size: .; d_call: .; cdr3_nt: TGCATCGTTCTGACTAGTGGGAGCGTCAATGAGCAGTTCTTC; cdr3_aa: CIVLTSGSVNEQFF
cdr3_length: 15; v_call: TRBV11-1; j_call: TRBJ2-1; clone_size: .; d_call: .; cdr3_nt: TGTGCCAGCAGCCCCGCAAGGGTTGTGGACATTGAGCAGTTCTTC; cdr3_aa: CASSPARVVDIEQFF
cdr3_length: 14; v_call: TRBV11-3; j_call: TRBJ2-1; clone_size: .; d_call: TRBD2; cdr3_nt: TGTACCAGCAGATTTGGGACTAGCGGGAATGAGCAATTCTTC; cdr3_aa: CTSRFGTSGNEQFF
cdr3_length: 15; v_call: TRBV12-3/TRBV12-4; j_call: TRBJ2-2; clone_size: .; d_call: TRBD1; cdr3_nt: TGTGCCAGCAGTTTGACAGGGTTGGACACCGGGGAGCTGTTTTTT; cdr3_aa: CASSLTGLDTGELFF
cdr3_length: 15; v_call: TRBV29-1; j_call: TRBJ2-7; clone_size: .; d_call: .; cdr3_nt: TGCAGCGCAAAAAGGGGGGGACAGGATTCCCACGATCAGTACTTC; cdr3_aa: CSAKRGGQDSHDQYF
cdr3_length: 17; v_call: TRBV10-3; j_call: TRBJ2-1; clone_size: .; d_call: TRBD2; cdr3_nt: TGTGCCGTCAGTGAGGATCCTGGCGGGAGCTCCTACAATGAGCAGTTCTTC; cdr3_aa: CAVSEDPGGSSYNEQFF
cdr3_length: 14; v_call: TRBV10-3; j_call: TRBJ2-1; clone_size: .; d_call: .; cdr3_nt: TGTGCCATCAGTTCCGGGACAAGGGACGATGAGCAGTTCTTC; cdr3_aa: CAISSGTRDDEQFF
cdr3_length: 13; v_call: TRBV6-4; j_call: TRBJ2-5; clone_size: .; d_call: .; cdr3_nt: TGTGTCAGTAATAGGAGAGCCGAAGAGACCCAGTACTTC; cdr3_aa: CVSNRRAEETQYF
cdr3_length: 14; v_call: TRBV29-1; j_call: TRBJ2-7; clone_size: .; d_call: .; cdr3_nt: TGCAGCCTATACACCGGGAATAGTAGCTACGAGCAATACTTC; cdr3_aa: CSLYTGNSSYEQYF
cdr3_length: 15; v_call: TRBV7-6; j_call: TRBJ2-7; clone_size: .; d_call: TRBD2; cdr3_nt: TGTGCCAGCAGCTCTGGAGCGGGGAGCTCCTACGAGCAGTACTTC; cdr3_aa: CASSSGAGSSYEQYF
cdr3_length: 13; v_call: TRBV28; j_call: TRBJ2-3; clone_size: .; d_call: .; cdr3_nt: TGTGCCAATAGTCCGTTAGTACGAGATACGCAGTATTTT; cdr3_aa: CANSPLVRDTQYF
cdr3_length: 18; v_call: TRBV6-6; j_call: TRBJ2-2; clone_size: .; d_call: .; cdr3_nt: TGTGCTAGCAGTACGAATGTCCTTTCTCCGTTGAGCACCGGGGAGCTGTTTTTT; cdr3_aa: CASSTNVLSPLSTGELFF
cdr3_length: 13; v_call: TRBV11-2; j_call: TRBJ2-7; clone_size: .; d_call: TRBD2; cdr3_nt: TGTGCCTTCAGTCCCCGTACAGCGGGGGAGCAGTACTTC; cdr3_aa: CAFSPRTAGEQYF
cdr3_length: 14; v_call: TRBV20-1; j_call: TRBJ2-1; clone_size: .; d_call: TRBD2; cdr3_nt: TGCAGTGTTAGACTGGCGGGAGATGGCAATGAGCAGTTCTTC; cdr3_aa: CSVRLAGDGNEQFF
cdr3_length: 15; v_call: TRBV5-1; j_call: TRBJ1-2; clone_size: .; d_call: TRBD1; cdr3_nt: TGCGCCAGCAGCCTTACAGGGGGCGCAGTCTATGGCTACACCTTC; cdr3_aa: CASSLTGGAVYGYTF
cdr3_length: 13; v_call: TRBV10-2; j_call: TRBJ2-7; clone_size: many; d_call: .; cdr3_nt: TGCGCCAGCAGTGCCGGCGGAACCTACGAGCAGTACTTC; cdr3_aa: CASSAGGTYEQYF
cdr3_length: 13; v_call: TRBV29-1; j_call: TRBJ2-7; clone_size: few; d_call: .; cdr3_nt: TGCAGTATTGATCAAGGGGGAACCTACGAGCAGTACTTC; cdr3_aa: CSIDQGGTYEQYF
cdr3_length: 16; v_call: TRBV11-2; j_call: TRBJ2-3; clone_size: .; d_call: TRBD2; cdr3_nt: TGTGCCAGCAGCTTGGTAGCGGGAGGGCCGCCAGATACGCGGTATTTT; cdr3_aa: CASSLVAGGPPDTRYF
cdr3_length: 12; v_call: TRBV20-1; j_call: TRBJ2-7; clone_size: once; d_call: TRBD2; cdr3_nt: TGCATTGCTAGCGGAGCCTCCTACGAGCAGTACTTC; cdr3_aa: CIASGASYEQYF